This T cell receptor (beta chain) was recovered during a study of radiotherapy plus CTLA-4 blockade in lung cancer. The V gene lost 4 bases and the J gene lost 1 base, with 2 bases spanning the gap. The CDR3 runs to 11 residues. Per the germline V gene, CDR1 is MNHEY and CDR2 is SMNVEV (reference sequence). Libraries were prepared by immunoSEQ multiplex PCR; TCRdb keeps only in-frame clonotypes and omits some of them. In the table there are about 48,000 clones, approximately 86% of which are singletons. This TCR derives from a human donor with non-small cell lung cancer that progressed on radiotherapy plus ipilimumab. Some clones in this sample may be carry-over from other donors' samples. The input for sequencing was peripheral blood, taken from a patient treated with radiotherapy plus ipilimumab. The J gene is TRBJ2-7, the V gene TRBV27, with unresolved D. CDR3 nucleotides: TGTGCCAGCAGTTCGTCCTACGAGCAGTACTTC. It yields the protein CASSSSYEQYF.